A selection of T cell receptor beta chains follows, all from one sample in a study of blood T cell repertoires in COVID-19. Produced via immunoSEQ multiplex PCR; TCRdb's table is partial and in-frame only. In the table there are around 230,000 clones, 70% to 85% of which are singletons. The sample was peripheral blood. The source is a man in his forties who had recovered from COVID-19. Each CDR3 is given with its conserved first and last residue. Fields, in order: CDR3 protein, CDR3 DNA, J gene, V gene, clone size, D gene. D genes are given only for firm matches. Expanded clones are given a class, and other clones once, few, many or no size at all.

CASSLQASGLYEQYF	TGTGCCAGCAGCTTACAGGCTAGCGGGTTATACGAGCAGTACTTC	TRBJ2-7	TRBV7-2	-	TRBD2
CASAGLGETQYF	TGTGCCAGCGCGGGACTTGGGGAGACCCAGTACTTC	TRBJ2-5	TRBV25-1	-	-
CASSPRGPHNEQFF	TGTGCCAGCAGCCCGCGGGGGCCACACAATGAGCAGTTCTTC	TRBJ2-1	TRBV5-5	-	-
CASSLAARTGTAREGEQYF	TGTGCCAGCAGCTTAGCTGCCAGGACAGGTACCGCCCGAGAGGGCGAGCAGTACTTC	TRBJ2-7	TRBV7-6	-	TRBD1
CASSLIGGGTDTQYF	TGCGCCAGCAGTTTAATCGGGGGAGGCACAGATACGCAGTATTTT	TRBJ2-3	TRBV5-1	-	-
CASSYSAGQGRDTQYF	TGTGCCAGCAGTTACTCCGCGGGACAGGGACGAGATACGCAGTATTTT	TRBJ2-3	TRBV6-5	-	TRBD1
CASSFSGESYNEQFF	TGTGCCAGCAGTTTTTCGGGGGAGTCCTACAATGAGCAGTTCTTC	TRBJ2-1	TRBV27	many	-
CASSFSDSSYGYTF	TGTGCCAGCAGCTTCTCCGACAGCTCCTACGGCTACACCTTC	TRBJ1-2	TRBV7-8	-	-
CASSYTPQGLGSTIYF	TGTGCCAGCAGTTATACGCCACAGGGTTTGGGATCCACCATATATTTT	TRBJ1-3	TRBV6-6	-	-
CASSFGRSTDTQYF	TGCGCCAGCAGCTTCGGGAGAAGCACAGATACGCAGTATTTT	TRBJ2-3	TRBV5-1	-	-
CASSAGTGGTGYTF	TGTGCCAGCAGCGCGGGGACAGGGGGAACAGGCTACACCTTC	TRBJ1-2	TRBV9	-	TRBD1
CASSNTGGGRYTGELFF	TGTGCCAGCAGCAATACCGGTGGGGGGAGATACACCGGGGAGCTGTTTTTT	TRBJ2-2	TRBV7-8	-	-
CAATRQVYNEQFF	TGTGCCGCCACACGACAGGTCTACAATGAGCAGTTCTTC	TRBJ2-1	TRBV25-1	-	-
CASTRTGLQETQYF	TGCGCCAGTACGAGGACAGGGCTCCAAGAGACCCAGTACTTC	TRBJ2-5	TRBV5-1	-	TRBD1
CASSLAMNTEAFF	TGTGCCAGCAGCTTAGCCATGAACACTGAAGCTTTCTTT	TRBJ1-1	TRBV7-9	-	-
CASSGTSGAPRYF	TGTGCCAGCAGCGGGACTAGCGGGGCCCCTCGGTATTTT	TRBJ2-3	TRBV11-3	-	TRBD2
CASPPLQGVNGNQPQHF	TGTGCCAGCCCCCCTCTACAGGGGGTTAACGGAAATCAGCCCCAGCATTTT	TRBJ1-5	TRBV7-8	-	TRBD1
CASSPQGSYEQYF	TGTGCCAGCAGCCCACAGGGTTCCTACGAGCAGTACTTC	TRBJ2-7	TRBV12-3/TRBV12-4	once	-
CASRTTGSGYTF	TGTGCCAGCAGAACGACAGGGTCTGGCTACACCTTC	TRBJ1-2	TRBV27	-	TRBD1
CASSARTGDSYEQYF	TGCGCCAGCAGCGCACGGACAGGTGATTCCTACGAGCAGTACTTC	TRBJ2-7	TRBV4-1	-	TRBD1
CASRYRTRGLYEQYF	TGCGCCAGCAGGTACAGGACGAGAGGTTTGTACGAGCAGTACTTC	TRBJ2-7	TRBV10-2	-	-
CASSFWTATTNEKLFF	TGTGCCAGTAGTTTCTGGACAGCAACAACTAATGAAAAACTGTTTTTT	TRBJ1-4	TRBV19	-	-
CASSPGVYNVLTF	TGTGCCAGCAGTCCGGGAGTATACAACGTCCTGACTTTC	TRBJ2-6	TRBV6-6	-	-
CASSATTGGGWAFF	TGTGCCAGCAGCGCCACGACAGGGGGAGGTTGGGCTTTCTTT	TRBJ1-1	TRBV13	-	TRBD1
CASITGELKSPLHF	TGTGCCAGCATTACAGGGGAGTTAAAATCACCCCTCCACTTT	TRBJ1-6	TRBV21-1	-	-
CASKKPGQGAYEQYF	TGTGCCAGCAAAAAACCGGGACAGGGAGCCTACGAGCAGTACTTC	TRBJ2-7	TRBV6-5	-	TRBD1
CSSTLGAGLNTEAFF	TGCAGCTCTACTCTGGGGGCAGGTTTGAACACTGAAGCTTTCTTT	TRBJ1-1	TRBV29-1	-	-
CASRSGDSSYNEQFF	TGTGCCAGCAGATCTGGGGACAGCTCCTACAATGAGCAGTTCTTC	TRBJ2-1	TRBV6-6	-	TRBD1
CASSYTAVRQGINQPQHF	TGTGCCAGCAGTTACACCGCCGTGAGGCAGGGGATCAATCAGCCCCAGCATTTT	TRBJ1-5	TRBV6-2/TRBV6-3	-	-
CSARGIDGYTF	TGCAGCGCCAGGGGCATCGATGGCTACACCTTC	TRBJ1-2	TRBV29-1	-	-
CASSYSLDYEQFF	TGTGCCAGCAGTTACTCGTTGGACTATGAGCAGTTCTTC	TRBJ2-1	TRBV6-5	once	-
CAWSVVAGVGDEQFF	TGTGCCTGGAGTGTGGTAGCGGGAGTAGGTGATGAGCAGTTCTTC	TRBJ2-1	TRBV30	-	TRBD2
CASSAGLAGGNIQYF	TGTGCCAGCAGCGCGGGACTAGCGGGAGGAAACATTCAGTACTTC	TRBJ2-4	TRBV11-3	-	TRBD2
CASSADYAQETQYF	TGTGCCAGCAGCGCAGACTACGCACAAGAGACCCAGTACTTC	TRBJ2-5	TRBV7-2	-	-
CASSTGVVSYNEQFF	TGCGCCAGCAGCACGGGTGTAGTATCCTACAATGAGCAGTTCTTC	TRBJ2-1	TRBV10-1	-	-